Here is one TCR beta chain with its context. As yet, its antigen is unknown. The same CDR3 arises from other DNA sequences in this sample as well. The PCR used 60 Vbeta and 13 Jbeta primers. This table comes from immunoSEQ multiplex PCR, and its TCRdb copy is limited to in-frame clones, with some not included. The repertoire holds around 130,000 clones, with 60% to 85% as singletons. The record originates from a study of cytomegalovirus exposure and HLA in healthy donors. Study-wide results and caveats: After further analysis at a later stage, 15,000 to 20,000 TCR beta sequences were associated with HLA alleles at 0.05 false discovery rate.

The CDR3 runs 13 residues. Per germline, CDR1 SGHNT and CDR2 YYREEE (reference sequence). Trimming cost V 0 bases and J 4 bases, with 6 bases left between them. The sample was PBMCs. The source of this sequence is a woman aged 18 to 35 in good health and CMV-seronegative. The J gene is TRBJ2-3, the V gene TRBV5-4; a possible D gene is TRBD2 (6 bases). CDR3 nucleotide sequence: TGTGCCAGCAGCTTGGCGGGGGCAGATACGCAGTATTTT. Its protein product is CASSLAGADTQYF.